The 14 T cell receptor beta chains given below trace back to one sample, sequenced in a study of cytomegalovirus exposure and HLA in healthy donors. Method: immunoSEQ multiplex PCR; TCRdb's copy keeps in-frame clones and lacks some. The table shows 200,000 to 250,000 clones, with approximately 87% occurring only once. Sequenced: PBMCs. The receptors here all came from a woman aged 18-35 years in good health and CMV-seronegative.

The chain recombines TRBV7-9 with TRBJ2-7, with 9 bases lining up with TRBD2. V was clipped by 8 bases and J by 2 bases; unmatched bases: 4. This CDR3 is 13 amino acids long. The germline CDR1 and CDR2 sequences are SEHNR and FQNEAQ (reference sequence). In DNA form, the CDR3 reads TGTGCCAGCCAGACTAGCGGAACCTACGAGCAGTACTTC. Protein product: CASQTSGTYEQYF.

The J gene is TRBJ1-4, the V gene TRBV9, with D possibly being TRBD1 (6 bases). This CDR3 region has 18 residues. Germline CDR1 reads SGDLS; CDR2 reads YYNGEE. V was clipped by 4 bases and J by 7 bases, with 26 bases between them. This chain's CDR3 is CASSTFEAGAFLGEKLFF. The DNA of the CDR3 is TGTGCCAGCAGCACCTTCGAGGCAGGGGCCTTTTTAGGTGAAAAACTGTTTTTT.

The CDR3 DNA is TGTGCCAGCAGTGACATTCGAGGGCATGCAACTAATGAAAAACTGTTTTTT. This encodes CASSDIRGHATNEKLFF. The chain recombines TRBV25-1 with TRBJ1-4; D gene uncertain. Trimming stripped 3 bases from V and 0 bases from J, with 14 bases between. The CDR3 has 17 residues. Germline V gene sequence: CDR1 MGHDK, CDR2 SYGVNS.

The V call is TRBV19, the J call TRBJ1-2; 8 positions match TRBD1. CDR1 is LNHDA and CDR2 is SQIVND in the germline V gene (reference sequence). The V segment lost 6 bases and the J segment 3 bases; nucleotides outside the gene matches: 9. The CDR3 covers 15 residues. The chain's CDR3 is CASSQPGQGDYGYTF. The CDR3 DNA reads TGTGCCAGTAGCCAACCCGGACAGGGTGACTATGGCTACACCTTC.

This clone was observed once. This sequence joins TRBV19 and TRBJ1-5; TRBD1 matches at 11 bases. The V and J ends lost 3 bases and 6 bases, in that order; junction bases with no gene match: 1. Germline CDR1 and CDR2: LNHDA and SQIVND (reference sequence). The length of the CDR3 is 14 residues. CDR3 amino acids: CASSMGQGVQPQHF. CDR3 bases: TGTGCCAGTAGTATGGGACAGGGGGTTCAGCCCCAGCATTTT.

This clone was observed a handful of times. V gene TRBV19 combines with J gene TRBJ1-2; the D gene is possibly TRBD1 (6 bases). Trimming stripped 2 bases from V and 7 bases from J, with 11 bases between. Germline values: CDR1 LNHDA, CDR2 SQIVND (reference sequence). The length of the CDR3 is 13 residues. As DNA, the CDR3 is TGTGCCAGTAGTATACAGGGGAGGAGTGGCTACACCTTC. Its translation: CASSIQGRSGYTF.

The chain couples TRBV10-2 to TRBJ2-7; TRBD2 matches at 9 bases. V shed 9 bases, J shed 5 bases, and the junction held 8 bases outside the gene matches. The CDR3 has 13 amino acids. From germline, CDR1 is WSHSY and CDR2 SAAADI. CDR3 sequence: CASFSGRGDEQYF. As DNA, the CDR3 is TGCGCCAGTTTTAGCGGGAGAGGGGACGAGCAGTACTTC.

This chain links TRBV29-1 with TRBJ1-4; tentatively, D is TRBD1 (6 bases). This CDR3 region has 16 residues. Trimming cost V 6 bases and J 5 bases, with 22 bases left between them. CDR1 is SQVTM and CDR2 is ANQGSEA in the germline V gene. CDR3 sequence: CSVLTGGRGENEKLFF. The CDR3 DNA follows: TGCAGCGTCCTTACGGGGGGCAGGGGCGAGAATGAAAAACTGTTTTTT.

The genes are TRBV6-1 and TRBJ2-3, with TRBD2 matching 9 bases. The germline V gene has CDR1 MNHNS and CDR2 SASEGT. The CDR3 runs 16 residues. Trimming cost V 3 bases and J 4 bases; bases outside gene matches: 8. CDR3 sequence: CASSDSGLAGADTQYF. CDR3 DNA sequence: TGTGCCAGCAGTGATTCGGGACTAGCAGGCGCAGATACGCAGTATTTT.

The chain carries TRBV5-1 and TRBJ2-7, with D perhaps matching TRBD1 or TRBD2 (5 bases each). CDR3 size: 17 residues. Per the germline V gene, CDR1 is SGHRS and CDR2 is YFSETQ. V shed 3 bases and J shed 4 bases, with 23 bases lying between them. CDR3 sequence reads: CASSSRDPRRTSYEQYF. In nucleotides, the CDR3 is TGCGCCAGCAGCTCCCGGGACCCACGACGGACCTCTTACGAGCAGTACTTC.

This chain joins TRBV11-1 and TRBJ2-3; D uncertain. The CDR3 has 12 residues. Trimming stripped 4 bases from V and 6 bases from J, with 8 bases between. Germline lookup yields CDR1 SGHAT and CDR2 FQDESV (reference sequence). The chain's CDR3 is CASSSDRDTQYF. CDR3 DNA: TGTGCCAGCAGCTCAGACCGGGATACGCAGTATTTT.

The genes are TRBV6-1 and TRBJ2-7, with 8 bases fitting TRBD1. Germline CDR1 MNHNS, CDR2 SASEGT. The CDR3 totals 14 residues. V trimming: 5 bases; J trimming: 3 bases; junction bases outside the gene matches: 6. The CDR3 DNA is TGTGCCAGCAGTCCCCGGACAGGGAACTACGAGCAGTACTTC. Protein product: CASSPRTGNYEQYF.

J is TRBJ1-2 and V is TRBV10-3; D is possibly TRBD1 (6 bases). This CDR3 has 13 amino acids. V shed 3 bases and J shed 8 bases, with 13 bases lying between them. Germline values: CDR1 ENHRY, CDR2 SYGVKD. The CDR3 here is CAISDSGTPGYTF. The DNA for the CDR3 is TGTGCCATCAGTGACTCCGGGACACCGGGCTACACCTTC.

The chain couples TRBV30 to TRBJ2-1; D is perhaps TRBD2 (6 bases). V was clipped by 0 bases and J by 4 bases, with 19 bases between them. The CDR3 has 17 amino acids. CDR1 GTSNPN and CDR2 SVGIG come from the germline V gene (reference sequence). As DNA, the CDR3 is TGTGCCTGGAGTGTACCGGCGTGGGTAGCGGATTACAATGAGCAGTTCTTC. Encoded protein: CAWSVPAWVADYNEQFF.